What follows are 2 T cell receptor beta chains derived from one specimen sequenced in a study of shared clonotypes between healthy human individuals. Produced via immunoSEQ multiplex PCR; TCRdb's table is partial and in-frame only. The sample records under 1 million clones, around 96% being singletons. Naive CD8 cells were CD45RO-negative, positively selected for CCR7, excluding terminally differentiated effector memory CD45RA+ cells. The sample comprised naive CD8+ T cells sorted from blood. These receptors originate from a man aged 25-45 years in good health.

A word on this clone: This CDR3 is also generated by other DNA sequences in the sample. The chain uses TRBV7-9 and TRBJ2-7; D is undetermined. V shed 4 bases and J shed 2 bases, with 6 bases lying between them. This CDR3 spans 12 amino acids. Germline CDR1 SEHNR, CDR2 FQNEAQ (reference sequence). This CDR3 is CASSYSPYEQYF. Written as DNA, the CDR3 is TGTGCCAGCAGCTACTCGCCCTACGAGCAGTACTTC.

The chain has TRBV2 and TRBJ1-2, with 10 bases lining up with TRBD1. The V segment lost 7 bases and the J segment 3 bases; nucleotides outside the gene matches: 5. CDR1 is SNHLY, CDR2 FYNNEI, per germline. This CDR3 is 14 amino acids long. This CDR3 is CASISTGGHYGYTF. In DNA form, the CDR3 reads TGTGCCAGCATCTCGACAGGGGGCCACTATGGCTACACCTTC.